This TCR beta chain is from a study of TIL therapy for anti-PD-1-resistant metastatic lung cancer. On the study more broadly: Patients had a median age of about 50 years (range roughly 35-85). Points from the study as a whole: The baseline peripheral repertoire was partially replaced by infused TIL clonotypes that later decayed.

Sequencing used immunoSEQ v3. This table comes from immunoSEQ multiplex PCR, and its TCRdb copy is limited to in-frame clones, with some not included. The sample comprises 50,000 to 65,000 clones, around 69% of which are singletons, and 6.6% rests with the top ten. Germline CDR1 SGHAT, CDR2 FQNNGV. The CDR3 has 15 residues. V was cut by 2 bases and J by 9 bases, with 17 bases left in between. Concerning this clone: Its cognate antigen is unknown.

The sample's time point: pre-treatment sample, taken before nivolumab and TIL therapy. Sequenced material: blood, taken at baseline. This chain connects TRBV11-2 to TRBJ2-1; D call uncertain. The clonotype comes from a person aged 25 to 79 with non-small cell lung cancer. CDR3 residues: CASSLFTRSIGEQFF. DNA of the CDR3: TGTGCCAGCAGCTTATTTACCAGGAGTATTGGTGAGCAGTTCTTC. Full variable domain (rest looked up from reference TRBV11-2 and TRBJ2-1): EAGVAQSPRYKIIEKRQSVAFWCNPISGHATLYWYQQILGQGPKLLIQFQNNGVVDDSQLPKDRFSAERLKGVDSTLKIQPAKLEDSAVYLCASSLFTRSIGEQFFGPGTRLTVL.